Below are 15 T cell receptor beta chains sequenced from a single sample in a study of CD8+CD57+ T cells in acquired aplastic anemia. Genomic DNA constituted the template upon which TCR beta VDJ and CDR3 profiling was performed. TCRdb passed the reads through MiXCR, listing each CDR3 protein once. The sample includes approximately 180,000 distinct CDR3 sequences, roughly 43% of them seen just once. Patients selected for sequencing had displayed CD8+CD57+ cell expansion by flow cytometry. The sample comprised sorted CD4+, CD8+, or CD8+CD57+ T cells (not recorded which) from PBMCs. The receptor set was obtained from a human donor with aplastic anemia.

The J gene is TRBJ1-5, the V gene TRBV19, with D hard to call. Germline CDR1 and CDR2: LNHDA and SQIVND (reference sequence). Trimming stripped 3 bases from V and 4 bases from J, with 10 bases between. This CDR3 has 14 residues. The CDR3 DNA sequence: TGTGCCAGTAGTATTGGGCCAGGTAATCAGCCCCAGCATTTT. As protein: CASSIGPGNQPQHF.

There are many counts of this clonotype. The chain has TRBV4-3 and TRBJ2-7; 7 bases align to TRBD1. This CDR3 spans 15 amino acids. Germline V gene sequence: CDR1 LGHNA, CDR2 YSLEER. V shed 3 bases, J shed 4 bases, and the junction held 9 bases outside the gene matches. The CDR3 loop is CASSHRQGSKYEQYF. For the CDR3, the DNA is TGCGCCAGCAGCCACAGACAGGGAAGTAAGTACGAGCAGTACTTC.

The gene calls are TRBV2 and TRBJ1-5; 7 nucleotides agree with TRBD1. The CDR3 length is 14 residues. Per germline, CDR1 SNHLY and CDR2 FYNNEI. Germline trimming cut 5 bases from V and 7 bases from J; bases unmatched to any gene: 8. CDR3 amino acids: CASSSGTARQPQHF. The CDR3 DNA follows: TGTGCCAGCAGTTCAGGGACAGCCAGGCAGCCCCAGCATTTT. Drawing the rest from reference TRBV2 and TRBJ1-5, the complete variable domain is EPEVTQTPSHQVTQMGQEVILRCVPISNHLYFYWYRQILGQKVEFLVSFYNNEISEKSEIFDDQFSVERPDGSNFTLKIRSTKLEDSAMYFCASSSGTARQPQHFGDGTRLSIL.

This clonotype was found once. The chain links TRBV10-1 to TRBJ1-1; 7 nucleotides match TRBD1. V dropped 6 bases and J dropped 1; count of bases not matched to a gene: 5. The CDR3 covers 14 residues. The germline gives CDR1 WNHNN, CDR2 SYGVQD (reference sequence). CDR3 in amino acids: CASSPYRGNTEAFF. In nucleotides, the CDR3 is TGCGCCAGCAGCCCCTACAGGGGGAACACTGAAGCTTTCTTT.

This clonotype was observed once. The rearrangement links TRBV7-9 to TRBJ1-2; D is uncertain. This CDR3 is 11 amino acids long. Per the germline V gene, CDR1 is SEHNR and CDR2 is FQNEAQ (reference sequence). Trimming pared 5 bases from V and 6 bases from J, leaving 7 bases between. The CDR3 bases are TGTGCCAGCAGCCACCAACATGGCTACACCTTC. Protein product: CASSHQHGYTF.

There are many counts of this clonotype. The chain couples TRBV9 to TRBJ1-1; D is perhaps TRBD1 (5 bases). V lost 0 bases to trimming and J lost 2 bases, with 14 bases between them. The CDR3 consists of 16 residues. CDR1 SGDLS and CDR2 YYNGEE come from the germline V gene. CDR3 DNA: TGTGCCAGCAGCGTAGCAACAGGTGGGCCTAACACTGAAGCTTTCTTT. Protein sequence: CASSVATGGPNTEAFF.

Details on this clonotype: Since a much larger clone is just one base distant, this may be a read error. The V and J genes are TRBV2 and TRBJ2-3; D is perhaps TRBD2 (6 bases). This CDR3 is 15 amino acids long. The germline gives CDR1 SNHLY, CDR2 FYNNEI. The ends were cut back, 8 bases at V and 4 bases at J, with 19 bases in the middle. The CDR3: CASGRLVGTSDTQYF. CDR3 nucleotides: TGTGCCAGCGGCCGACTAGTCGGGACCTCAGATACGCAGTATTTT.

This clonotype was recorded a few times. This chain joins TRBV5-1 and TRBJ2-3; 8 bases map to TRBD1. The V gene end was trimmed by 0 bases and the J gene end by 0 bases; junction bases not matched to a gene: 0. The CDR3 sequence is 15 residues long. Germline V CDR1 and CDR2: SGHRS, YFSETQ. CDR3 protein: CASSLGQGSTDTQYF. CDR3 DNA sequence: TGCGCCAGCAGCTTGGGACAGGGGAGCACAGATACGCAGTATTTT.

This clonotype was detected ten times or more. The chain combines TRBV14 with TRBJ1-3; maybe TRBD1 (5 bases). Germline V gene data show CDR1 as SGHDN and CDR2 as FVKESK. V was trimmed by 1 base and J by 2 bases, leaving 15 bases between them. This CDR3 has 17 residues. CDR3 sequence reads: CASSQGWGNIAGNTIYF. CDR3 sequence (DNA): TGTGCCAGCAGCCAAGGATGGGGGAATATCGCTGGAAACACCATATATTTT.

This clonotype was observed many times. The chain links TRBV20-1 to TRBJ1-4, with 10 bases that match TRBD1. Trimming took 5 bases from V and 0 from J; bases not matched to a gene: 15. Germline CDR1 and CDR2: DFQATT and SNEGSKA (reference sequence). The CDR3 is 19 amino acids. CDR3 sequence (DNA): TGCAGTGCTCTGATCAGAAGGGACAGGGGTAGATCAACTAATGAAAAACTGTTTTTT. Residues: CSALIRRDRGRSTNEKLFF.

The chain joins TRBV6-1 to TRBJ2-1; TRBD2 agrees at 7 bases. V lost 5 bases and J lost 5; bases outside the gene matches: 9. The CDR3 has 15 amino acids. The V gene's germline CDR1 is MNHNS and CDR2 SASEGT. The CDR3 is CASSLRGVWDNEQFF. The CDR3 DNA is TGTGCCAGCAGTCTCCGGGGGGTGTGGGACAATGAGCAGTTCTTC.

Notes on this clonotype: One end of the junction varies from germline; a read error may be responsible. The J gene is TRBJ2-7, the V gene TRBV7-9; D is uncertain. The germline V gene has CDR1 SEHNR and CDR2 FQNEAQ (reference sequence). The CDR3 is made up of 11 amino acids. CDR3 sequence: CASKYQVEQYF. CDR3 in DNA: TGCGCCAGCAAATATCAGGTCGAGCAGTACTTC.

The genes are TRBV24-1 and TRBJ2-1, with D unresolved. The CDR3 has 14 residues. The germline V gene has CDR1 KGHDR and CDR2 SFDVKD. The germline V and J ends were trimmed by 0 bases and 6 bases, with 8 bases remaining between them. The CDR3 is CATSDLNNPNEQFF. The CDR3 DNA is TGTGCCACCAGTGATTTGAACAACCCCAATGAGCAGTTCTTC.

The chain recombines TRBV29-1 with TRBJ2-1, with 11 nucleotides matching TRBD2. V trimming: 1 base; J trimming: 1 base; junction bases outside the gene matches: 3. CDR3 size: 16 residues. CDR1 is SQVTM, CDR2 ANQGSEA, per germline. In DNA form, the CDR3 reads TGCAGCGTTGAAGGGGCTAGCGGGGGGTCCTACAATGAGCAGTTCTTC. Protein: CSVEGASGGSYNEQFF.

With respect to this clonotype: An end of the junction does not agree with germline; a read error may underlie this. The V and J genes are TRBV3-1 and TRBJ2-5; 7 positions match TRBD2. This CDR3 has 16 residues. Germline V gene data show CDR1 as LGHDT and CDR2 as YNNKEL (reference sequence). As DNA, the CDR3 is TGTGCCAGCAGCCAGGCCGGGGAGTGGGCGGGGGAGACCCGGTACTTC. Translating it yields CASSQAGEWAGETRYF.